There are many counts of the clone carrying this T cell receptor beta chain. Time point: longitudinal time-point 2. This sample is part of a study of neurological immune-mediated disorders. TCRdb recomputed calls from the 5' RACE reads with MiXCR, one row per CDR3 protein. The sample lists 100,000 or so distinct CDR3 sequences; approximately 13% were seen once. There are 14 residues in the CDR3. Trimming removed 4 bases at V and 8 bases at J, with 16 bases between. The germline V gene has CDR1 SGHRS and CDR2 YFSETQ. The chain uses TRBV5-1 and TRBJ2-1; D is possibly TRBD1 or TRBD2 (6 bases each). The sequence was obtained from a female donor with HTLV-1-associated myelopathy (HAM/TSP). What was sequenced was PBMCs. The CDR3 coding sequence is TGCGCCAGCAGCCCGACGACTAGACAGGATGAGCAGTTCTTC. Translating gives CASSPTTRQDEQFF.